This T cell receptor (beta chain) was captured by sequencing in a study of regulatory T cells in long-lasting Graves disease. Assembly of TCR beta libraries relied on iRepertoire HTBI primers together with Arm-PCR of CDR3 regions. TCRdb re-analysed the multiplex PCR reads in MiXCR, keeping a single row per CDR3 protein. The sample records roughly 380,000 distinct CDR3 sequences, over 15% being singletons. As for time point: newly diagnosed GD, antithyroid drugs for less than 3 months. PBMC-extracted RNA yielded the TCR library. This CDR3 has 14 residues. The V end lost 3 bases, the J end lost 4 bases, and 12 bases lay between the germline ends. This sample also appeared in a second study, on T cells in Graves' hyperthyroidism and ophthalmopathy.

The sample in question was peripheral blood mononuclear cells (PBMCs), obtained at new diagnosis, from a patient treated with antithyroid drugs. The chain uses TRBV12-3 or TRBV12-4 and TRBJ1-2; the D gene is possibly TRBD1 (5 bases). This sequence originates from a man aged 35-49 years with Graves disease. CDR3 sequence (DNA): TGTGCCAGCAGTTTGGGGCGAACCATCTATGGCTACACCTTC. Translating it yields CASSLGRTIYGYTF.